This TCR beta chain was captured in a study of blood T cell repertoires in COVID-19. Study summary: PBMCs, B-cell-depleted T cells, or T cells provided the cDNA or gDNA that made up the material.

Recovered status in Cohort 3 required two negative PCRs, clearance, or symptom resolution. Germline V gives CDR1 ENHRY, CDR2 SYGVKD. The CDR3 totals 14 residues. The J segment lost 5 bases and the V segment lost 5 bases, leaving 2 bases of the junction unmatched. Here immunoSEQ multiplex PCR was the method, and the copy in TCRdb shows in-frame clones only, minus some. The top ten clones hold around 1.9% of a sample with over 250,000 clones, roughly 91% of them seen once. The specimen sequenced was PBMCs or T cells enriched from blood (not recorded which). The V call is TRBV10-3, the J call TRBJ1-5; 11 positions match TRBD1. The clonotype originates from a woman between 55 and 75 years old who had recovered from COVID-19. CDR3 nucleotides: TGTGCCATCAGTCAGGGACAGGGGGATCAGCCCCAGCATTTT. Amino acids: CAISQGQGDQPQHF.